The rows below give T cell receptor beta chains drawn from one sample of a study of human T cells and chemical hapten exposure. One entry per CDR3 protein results from TCRdb running MiXCR on the RACE reads. This table holds around 120,000 distinct CDR3 sequences, 9% to 13% found once. The sample was whole blood, taken in connection with sensitization to the hapten diphenylcyclopropenone (DPC). These receptors all come from a woman aged 45 to 65 with alopecia areata. Some clones in this sample may be carry-over from other donors' samples. Each CDR3 is given with its conserved first and last residue. The D gene is left open where the match is weak. The size of a clone is reported for some rows only, either as once, few or many, or as a class for expanded clones.

clone size: many
J gene: TRBJ1-2
D gene: NA
V gene: TRBV28
CDR3 protein: CASSVIRYGYTF
CDR3 DNA: TGTGCCAGCAGTGTGATTCGCTATGGCTACACCTTC

clone size: few
J gene: TRBJ2-2
D gene: NA
V gene: TRBV7-2
CDR3 protein: CASSSGLVDANPNTGELFF
CDR3 DNA: TGTGCCAGCAGCTCCGGCCTCGTGGACGCCAATCCGAACACCGGGGAGCTGTTTTTT

clone size: many
J gene: TRBJ2-2
D gene: TRBD1
V gene: TRBV28
CDR3 protein: CASSSGQGDTGELFF
CDR3 DNA: TGTGCCAGCAGCTCGGGACAGGGAGACACCGGGGAGCTGTTTTTT

clone size: NA
J gene: TRBJ2-1
D gene: TRBD2
V gene: TRBV5-1
CDR3 protein: CASSFRPLAGLDNEQFF
CDR3 DNA: TGCGCCAGCAGCTTTAGGCCCCTAGCGGGACTCGACAATGAGCAGTTCTTC

clone size: many
J gene: TRBJ2-1
D gene: NA
V gene: TRBV9
CDR3 protein: CASSPRANEQFF
CDR3 DNA: TGTGCCAGCAGCCCGCGGGCCAATGAGCAGTTCTTC

clone size: few
J gene: TRBJ1-1
D gene: TRBD1
V gene: TRBV6-5
CDR3 protein: CASSQDRGLTEAFF
CDR3 DNA: TGTGCCAGCAGTCAGGACAGGGGGCTCACTGAAGCTTTCTTT

clone size: many
J gene: TRBJ2-7
D gene: TRBD1
V gene: TRBV18
CDR3 protein: CASSWTGGPFGMGEQYF
CDR3 DNA: TGTGCCAGCTCCTGGACAGGGGGTCCTTTTGGAATGGGCGAGCAGTACTTC

clone size: many
J gene: TRBJ1-1
D gene: NA
V gene: TRBV10-3
CDR3 protein: CAISDFSNSEAFF
CDR3 DNA: TGTGCCATCAGTGACTTTTCAAATTCTGAAGCTTTCTTT

clone size: few
J gene: TRBJ2-4
D gene: TRBD2
V gene: TRBV19
CDR3 protein: CASSTSGKNIQYF
CDR3 DNA: TGTGCCAGCTCGACTAGCGGTAAAAACATTCAGTACTTC

clone size: few
J gene: TRBJ1-1
D gene: TRBD1
V gene: TRBV5-8
CDR3 protein: CASSLADRHTEAFF
CDR3 DNA: TGTGCCAGCAGCTTGGCGGACAGGCACACTGAAGCTTTCTTT

clone size: NA
J gene: TRBJ1-6
D gene: NA
V gene: TRBV27
CDR3 protein: CASTRAGSSSPLHF
CDR3 DNA: TGTGCCAGCACCCGTGCAGGGAGTAGTTCACCCCTCCACTTT

clone size: few
J gene: TRBJ1-2
D gene: NA
V gene: TRBV28
CDR3 protein: CASSTGNYGYTF
CDR3 DNA: TGTGCCAGTTCTACAGGGAACTATGGCTACACCTTC

clone size: few
J gene: TRBJ2-1
D gene: NA
V gene: TRBV10-2
CDR3 protein: CAISRGRGGYNEQFF
CDR3 DNA: TGCGCCATATCCCGCGGGCGAGGGGGCTACAATGAGCAGTTCTTC

clone size: many
J gene: TRBJ2-2
D gene: NA
V gene: TRBV12-3/TRBV12-4
CDR3 protein: CASRKGLNTGELFF
CDR3 DNA: TGTGCCAGCAGAAAGGGGCTCAACACCGGGGAGCTGTTTTTT

clone size: NA
J gene: TRBJ2-2
D gene: TRBD2
V gene: TRBV29-1
CDR3 protein: CSVLAGLDTGELFF
CDR3 DNA: TGCAGCGTACTAGCGGGACTCGACACCGGGGAGCTGTTTTTT

clone size: NA
J gene: TRBJ1-2
D gene: NA
V gene: TRBV7-9
CDR3 protein: CASSLEVVGGYTF
CDR3 DNA: TGTGCCAGCAGCTTAGAGGTAGTTGGGGGCTACACCTTC

clone size: many
J gene: TRBJ2-3
D gene: TRBD2
V gene: TRBV11-2
CDR3 protein: CASSLGLAGSTDTQYF
CDR3 DNA: TGTGCCAGCAGCCTCGGACTAGCGGGTAGCACAGATACGCAGTATTTT

clone size: few
J gene: TRBJ2-7
D gene: NA
V gene: TRBV5-1
CDR3 protein: CASSLEGLEQYF
CDR3 DNA: TGCGCCAGCAGCTTGGAAGGACTCGAGCAGTACTTC

clone size: many
J gene: TRBJ2-7
D gene: TRBD2
V gene: TRBV9
CDR3 protein: CASSVEAGPIYEQYF
CDR3 DNA: TGTGCCAGCAGCGTAGAAGCGGGACCAATCTACGAGCAGTACTTC

clone size: many
J gene: TRBJ2-3
D gene: TRBD2
V gene: TRBV11-2
CDR3 protein: CASSLLGLASVTDTQYF
CDR3 DNA: TGTGCCAGCAGCTTACTAGGACTAGCGTCGGTCACAGATACGCAGTATTTT

clone size: many
J gene: TRBJ1-1
D gene: TRBD1
V gene: TRBV5-1
CDR3 protein: CASSSTGGWTEAFF
CDR3 DNA: TGCGCCAGCAGCTCAACAGGGGGATGGACTGAAGCTTTCTTT

clone size: few
J gene: TRBJ2-5
D gene: TRBD2
V gene: TRBV3-1
CDR3 protein: CASSRLVGGGQETQYF
CDR3 DNA: TGTGCCAGCAGCCGCTTGGTCGGCGGGGGCCAAGAGACCCAGTACTTC

clone size: few
J gene: TRBJ1-1
D gene: TRBD1
V gene: TRBV6-2/TRBV6-3
CDR3 protein: CASTQNRDRSEAFF
CDR3 DNA: TGTGCCAGCACCCAAAACCGGGACAGGAGTGAAGCTTTCTTT

clone size: NA
J gene: TRBJ1-5
D gene: NA
V gene: TRBV28
CDR3 protein: CASSQGGLNQPQHF
CDR3 DNA: TGTGCCAGCAGTCAGGGAGGGCTCAATCAGCCCCAGCATTTT

clone size: NA
J gene: TRBJ2-3
D gene: NA
V gene: TRBV7-8
CDR3 protein: CASSLYIDTQYF
CDR3 DNA: TGTGCCAGCAGCCTATATATAGATACGCAGTATTTT

clone size: NA
J gene: TRBJ2-1
D gene: NA
V gene: TRBV4-3
CDR3 protein: CASSQGAGVNEQFF
CDR3 DNA: TGCGCCAGCAGCCAAGGGGCTGGGGTCAATGAGCAGTTCTTC

clone size: few
J gene: TRBJ2-2
D gene: TRBD2
V gene: TRBV2
CDR3 protein: CASSPRLAGNTGELFF
CDR3 DNA: TGTGCCAGCAGTCCCCGGCTAGCGGGCAACACCGGGGAGCTGTTTTTT

clone size: many
J gene: TRBJ2-7
D gene: TRBD1
V gene: TRBV11-2
CDR3 protein: CASSPGTGAYEQYF
CDR3 DNA: TGTGCCAGCAGCCCAGGGACAGGGGCCTACGAGCAGTACTTC